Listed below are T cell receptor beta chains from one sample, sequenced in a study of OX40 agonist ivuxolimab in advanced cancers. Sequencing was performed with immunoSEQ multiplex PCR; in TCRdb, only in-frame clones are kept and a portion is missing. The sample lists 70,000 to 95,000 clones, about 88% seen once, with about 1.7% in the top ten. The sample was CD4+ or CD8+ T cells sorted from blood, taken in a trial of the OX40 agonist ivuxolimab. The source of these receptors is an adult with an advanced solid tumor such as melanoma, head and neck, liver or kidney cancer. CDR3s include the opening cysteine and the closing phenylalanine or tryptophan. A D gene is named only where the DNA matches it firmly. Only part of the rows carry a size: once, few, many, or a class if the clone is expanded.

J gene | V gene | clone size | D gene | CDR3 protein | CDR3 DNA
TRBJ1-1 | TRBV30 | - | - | CAWGARRNEAFF | TGTGCCTGGGGCGCGAGGCGGAATGAAGCTTTCTTT
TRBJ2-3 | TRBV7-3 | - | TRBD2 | CASSSGLAGQSDTQYF | TGTGCCAGCAGCTCGGGACTAGCGGGGCAATCAGATACGCAGTATTTT
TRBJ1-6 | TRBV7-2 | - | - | CASSLETGTHSPLHF | TGTGCCAGCAGCTTAGAAACAGGGACTCATTCACCCCTCCACTTT
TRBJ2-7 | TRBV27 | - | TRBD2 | CASSLSGGIYEQYF | TGTGCCAGCAGTTTATCGGGGGGGATCTACGAGCAGTACTTC
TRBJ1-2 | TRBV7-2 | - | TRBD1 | CASSFPLQGALYGYTF | TGTGCCAGCAGCTTCCCTCTACAGGGGGCTCTCTATGGCTACACCTTC
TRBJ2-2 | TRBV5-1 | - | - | CASSLGVQNTGELFF | TGCGCCAGCAGCTTGGGAGTCCAGAACACCGGGGAGCTGTTTTTT
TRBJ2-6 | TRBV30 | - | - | CACGSDLSGANVLTF | TGTGCCTGCGGGTCCGATCTCTCTGGGGCCAACGTCCTGACTTTC
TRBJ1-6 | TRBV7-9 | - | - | CASSPGTGENSPLHF | TGTGCCAGCAGCCCGGGGACGGGAGAGAATTCACCCCTCCACTTT
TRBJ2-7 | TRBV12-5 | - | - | CASGIARGPTTRDEQYF | TGTGCTAGTGGTATCGCCCGGGGCCCAACCACCCGCGACGAGCAGTACTTC
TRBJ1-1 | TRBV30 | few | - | CAWSAKDSPEAFF | TGTGCCTGGAGTGCTAAGGACAGCCCAGAAGCTTTCTTT
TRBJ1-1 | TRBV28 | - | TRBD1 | CASEMGTGSEAFF | TGTGCCAGCGAAATGGGGACAGGCTCTGAAGCTTTCTTT
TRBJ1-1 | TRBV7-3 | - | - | CASSQDVNTEAFF | TGTGCCAGCAGCCAGGACGTCAACACTGAAGCTTTCTTT
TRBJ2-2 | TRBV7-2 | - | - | CAIPQGGRTTGELFF | TGTGCCATCCCTCAGGGGGGCAGGACCACCGGGGAGCTGTTTTTT
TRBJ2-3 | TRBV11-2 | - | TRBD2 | CASSLTSGEAHTQYF | TGTGCCAGCAGTCTGACTAGCGGGGAAGCCCATACGCAGTATTTT
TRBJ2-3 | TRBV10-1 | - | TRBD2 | CASSVTTSGATDTQYF | TGCGCCAGCAGCGTTACTACTAGCGGGGCCACAGATACGCAGTATTTT
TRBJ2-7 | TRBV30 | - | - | CAWSVPRVPLAYEQYF | TGTGCCTGGAGTGTACCGAGGGTCCCCCTCGCCTACGAGCAGTACTTC
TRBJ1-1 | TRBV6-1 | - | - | CASSPVKHTEAFF | TGTGCCAGCAGCCCGGTGAAGCACACTGAAGCTTTCTTT
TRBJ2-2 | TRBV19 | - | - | CASSIGGGAGELFF | TGTGCCAGTAGTATTGGGGGAGGTGCCGGGGAGCTGTTTTTT
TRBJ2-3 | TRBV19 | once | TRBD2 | CASSIQWRGTDTQYF | TGTGCCAGTAGTATCCAATGGCGGGGGACAGATACGCAGTATTTT
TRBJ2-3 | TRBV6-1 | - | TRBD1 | CASSAWDRGATDTQYF | TGTGCCAGCAGTGCCTGGGACAGGGGTGCCACAGATACGCAGTATTTT
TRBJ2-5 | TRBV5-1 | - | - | CASSLGWGQETQYF | TGCGCCAGCAGCTTGGGATGGGGACAAGAGACCCAGTACTTC
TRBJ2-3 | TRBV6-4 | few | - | CASSADSPDTQYF | TGTGCCAGCAGTGCAGACTCGCCGGATACGCAGTATTTT
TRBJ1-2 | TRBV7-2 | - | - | CASSKSPERNYGYTF | TGTGCCAGCAGCAAATCGCCGGAAAGGAACTATGGCTACACCTTC
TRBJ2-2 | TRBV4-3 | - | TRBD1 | CASSQDHRGSTGELFF | TGCGCCAGCAGCCAAGATCACAGGGGAAGCACCGGGGAGCTGTTTTTT
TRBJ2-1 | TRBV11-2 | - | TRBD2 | CASSLRTSGGQYNEQFF | TGTGCCAGCAGCCTTCGGACTAGCGGGGGCCAGTACAATGAGCAGTTCTTC
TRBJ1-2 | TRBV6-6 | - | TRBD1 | CASSRGQGSGYTF | TGTGCCAGCAGTCGGGGACAGGGCTCCGGCTACACCTTC
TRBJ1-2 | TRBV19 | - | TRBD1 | CASSAALGQVSNGYTF | TGTGCCAGTAGTGCAGCACTGGGACAGGTATCTAATGGCTACACCTTC
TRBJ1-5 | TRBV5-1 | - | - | CASSLSPGDQPQHF | TGCGCCAGCAGCTTGTCTCCAGGGGATCAGCCCCAGCATTTT
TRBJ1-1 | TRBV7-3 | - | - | CASSFGSNTEAFF | TGTGCCAGCAGCTTTGGGTCGAACACTGAAGCTTTCTTT
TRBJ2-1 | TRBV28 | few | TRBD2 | CASARGGSYNEQFF | TGTGCCAGCGCTCGGGGGGGGTCTTACAATGAGCAGTTCTTC
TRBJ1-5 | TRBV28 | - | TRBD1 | CASSSSRTGRSHQPQHF | TGTGCCAGCAGTTCGTCCCGGACAGGGAGGAGTCATCAGCCCCAGCATTTT
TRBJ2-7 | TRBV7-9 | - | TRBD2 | CAVTGSGASYEQYF | TGTGCCGTCACGGGTAGCGGGGCTTCCTACGAGCAGTACTTC
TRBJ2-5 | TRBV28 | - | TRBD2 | CASSTSGTSQGTQYF | TGTGCCAGCAGTACTTCCGGGACTAGCCAAGGGACCCAGTACTTC
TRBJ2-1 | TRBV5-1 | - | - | CASQSLGTYNEQFF | TGCGCCAGTCAGTCCCTCGGAACCTACAATGAGCAGTTCTTC
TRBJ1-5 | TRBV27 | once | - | CASSSHRGGRNQPQHF | TGTGCCAGCAGTAGCCATCGAGGGGGACGCAATCAGCCCCAGCATTTT
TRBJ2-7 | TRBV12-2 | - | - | CASRLRELVGGGYEQYF | TGTGCAAGTCGCCTGAGGGAACTGGTCGGAGGGGGTTACGAGCAGTACTTC
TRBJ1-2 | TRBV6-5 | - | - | CASRMPWGYGYTF | TGTGCCAGCAGGATGCCATGGGGGTATGGCTACACCTTC
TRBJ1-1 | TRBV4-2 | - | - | CASSQGASLANTEAFF | TGTGCCAGCAGCCAAGGCGCCAGTCTAGCGAACACTGAAGCTTTCTTT
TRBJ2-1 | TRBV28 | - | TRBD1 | CASSFAGGRFF | TGTGCCAGCAGTTTCGCAGGGGGCAGGTTCTTC
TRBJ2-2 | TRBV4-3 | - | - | CASSQVGLSNTGELFF | TGCGCCAGCAGCCAAGTAGGACTTTCGAACACCGGGGAGCTGTTTTTT
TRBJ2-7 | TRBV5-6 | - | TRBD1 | CASSSGGGESSYEQYF | TGTGCCAGCAGCTCAGGGGGCGGAGAGAGCTCCTACGAGCAGTACTTC
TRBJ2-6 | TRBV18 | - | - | CASSEKRRSGANVLTF | TGTGCCAGCTCAGAAAAAAGGCGCTCTGGGGCCAACGTCCTGACTTTC
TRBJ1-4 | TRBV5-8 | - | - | CASSLERGRSEKLFF | TGTGCCAGCAGCTTGGAACGAGGCCGGAGTGAAAAACTGTTTTTT
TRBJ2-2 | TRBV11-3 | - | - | CASAGPNTGELFF | TGTGCCAGCGCCGGACCTAACACCGGGGAGCTGTTTTTT